This is a list of T cell receptor beta chains from one sample in a study of T cell responses to AZD1222 COVID-19 vaccine. Some clones are missing from TCRdb's copy, which holds only in-frame ones; the method was immunoSEQ multiplex PCR. The table shows about 120,000 clones, with around 89% occurring only once. The sample in question was peripheral blood, obtained 28 days after the second AZD1222 dose. Receptor source: an adult who received the AZD1222 COVID-19 vaccine. Both conserved end residues are part of each CDR3. D genes are given only for firm matches. For some rows the clone size is stated as once, few or many, or as a class when expanded; others skip it.

clone_size: NA; j_call: TRBJ2-3; v_call: TRBV4-2; d_call: TRBD1; cdr3_nt: TGTGCCAGCAGCCAAGAAACAGGGGTGGCAGATACGCAGTATTTT; cdr3_aa: CASSQETGVADTQYF
clone_size: NA; j_call: TRBJ2-7; v_call: TRBV11-2; d_call: TRBD1; cdr3_nt: TGTGCCAGCAGCTTTGGGACAGTACTCTCCTACGAGCAGTACTTC; cdr3_aa: CASSFGTVLSYEQYF
clone_size: NA; j_call: TRBJ2-3; v_call: TRBV12-5; d_call: TRBD2; cdr3_nt: TGTGCTAGTGGCACTTACAGGACTAGCGGGGGGGCCCCAGATACGCAGTATTTT; cdr3_aa: CASGTYRTSGGAPDTQYF
clone_size: once; j_call: TRBJ2-7; v_call: TRBV28; d_call: TRBD1; cdr3_nt: TGTGCCAGCAGTTTTTGGGACAGCTTGCGAGAGCAGTACTTC; cdr3_aa: CASSFWDSLREQYF
clone_size: NA; j_call: TRBJ2-7; v_call: TRBV25-1; d_call: NA; cdr3_nt: TGTGCCAGCATGGAAGGGAGAGGACGGCGGGAGCAGTACTTC; cdr3_aa: CASMEGRGRREQYF
clone_size: NA; j_call: TRBJ2-3; v_call: TRBV28; d_call: NA; cdr3_nt: TGTGCCAGCAGTTCGGCAGACTCCGGGGGAGATACGCAGTATTTT; cdr3_aa: CASSSADSGGDTQYF
clone_size: NA; j_call: TRBJ2-7; v_call: TRBV23-1; d_call: NA; cdr3_nt: TGCGCCAGATCAGAAAGGGGAGACGAGCAGTACTTC; cdr3_aa: CARSERGDEQYF
clone_size: NA; j_call: TRBJ2-1; v_call: TRBV11-3; d_call: NA; cdr3_nt: TGTGCCAGCAGCTTAGATCAGGTAGGCGGTGAGCAGTTCTTC; cdr3_aa: CASSLDQVGGEQFF
clone_size: once; j_call: TRBJ1-3; v_call: TRBV5-1; d_call: NA; cdr3_nt: TGCGCCAGCAGCTTGGATCCTCGACCGAAAGCCATATATTTT; cdr3_aa: CASSLDPRPKAIYF
clone_size: NA; j_call: TRBJ2-3; v_call: TRBV7-9; d_call: NA; cdr3_nt: TGTGCCAGCACTCCCGACAGGACGAGCACAGATACGCAGTATTTT; cdr3_aa: CASTPDRTSTDTQYF
clone_size: NA; j_call: TRBJ1-1; v_call: TRBV28; d_call: NA; cdr3_nt: TGTGCCAGCAGTGGGACGGAGAACACTGAAGCTTTCTTT; cdr3_aa: CASSGTENTEAFF
clone_size: NA; j_call: TRBJ1-1; v_call: TRBV11-2; d_call: NA; cdr3_nt: TGTGCCAGCAGCTCACGGGCAGGGCCGTTCACTGAAGCTTTCTTT; cdr3_aa: CASSSRAGPFTEAFF
clone_size: NA; j_call: TRBJ2-2; v_call: TRBV24-1; d_call: NA; cdr3_nt: TGTGCCACCGCCGAGAGTGGGAACACCGGGGAGCTGTTTTTT; cdr3_aa: CATAESGNTGELFF
clone_size: NA; j_call: TRBJ2-2; v_call: TRBV7-9; d_call: NA; cdr3_nt: TGTGCCAGCAGCTTAGTATGGGACGGCACCGGGGAGCTGTTTTTT; cdr3_aa: CASSLVWDGTGELFF
clone_size: NA; j_call: TRBJ2-5; v_call: TRBV7-2; d_call: TRBD1; cdr3_nt: TGTGCCAGCAGCTCTAGGACAGGGTACCAAGAGACCCAGTACTTC; cdr3_aa: CASSSRTGYQETQYF